This T cell receptor beta chain was sequenced in a study of blood T cells in healthy people across ages. Germline V CDR1 and CDR2: LNHDA, SQIVND (reference sequence). The trim removed 7 bases at V and 0 bases at J, leaving 4 bases unmatched. This CDR3 contains 14 residues. A second PCR, run for roughly 7 to 11 cycles, used a sample-barcoded 5' primer plus a J-beta primer mix. TCRdb analysed the 5' RACE reads with MiXCR anew, one entry per CDR3 protein. The repertoire consists of hundreds of thousands of distinct CDR3 sequences, with roughly 20% occurring once and the leading ten covering roughly 22%.

This receptor was obtained from a man in his 70s in good health. The specimen was blood. The chain combines TRBV19 with TRBJ1-1; 8 bases are a match to TRBD1. The CDR3 loop reads CASIRTGMNTEAFF. The CDR3 DNA reads as TGTGCCAGTATCCGGACAGGGATGAACACTGAAGCTTTCTTT.